These 2 T cell receptor beta chains share one sample of origin, sequenced in a study of shared clonotypes between healthy human individuals. Some clones are missing from TCRdb's copy, which holds only in-frame ones; the method was immunoSEQ multiplex PCR. The sample yields over a million clones, more than 95% seen once. Sequencing input: naive CD4+ T cells sorted from blood. Subset denoted: CD45RA+ positively selected. These receptors originate from a man younger than 45 in good health.

The CDR3: CASSQTGSGNTIYF. The CDR3 DNA follows: TGCGCCAGCAGCCAGACAGGATCTGGAAACACCATATATTTT. The chain combines TRBV5-1 with TRBJ1-3; D may be TRBD1 (6 bases). The V gene lost 4 bases and the J gene lost 1 base, with 9 bases spanning the gap. Germline loops: CDR1 SGHRS, CDR2 YFSETQ. The CDR3 totals 14 residues.

V and J are TRBV5-1 and TRBJ1-1, with no clear D. CDR1 is SGHRS, CDR2 YFSETQ, per germline. The CDR3 totals 14 residues. V lost 4 bases and J lost 5, with 15 bases in between. The CDR3 DNA is TGCGCCAGCAGCAACACCCGCGGTGGGACTGAAGCTTTCTTT. Translation gives CASSNTRGGTEAFF.